This T cell receptor (beta chain) originates from a study of blood T cell repertoires in COVID-19. Sequencing was performed with immunoSEQ multiplex PCR; in TCRdb, only in-frame clones are kept and a portion is missing. This sample has some 200,000 clones, with over 75% found just once. Germline V gene data show CDR1 as SNHLY and CDR2 as FYNNEI. The CDR3 runs to 17 residues. Between the trimmed V and J ends, which lost 0 bases and 2 bases, there was a span of 15 bases. V gene TRBV2 combines with J gene TRBJ2-3, with TRBD2 as a possible D gene (6 bases). Sequenced material: peripheral blood. The source of this sequence is a middle-aged man with active or convalescent COVID-19. The CDR3 nucleotides read TGTGCCAGCAGTGAAGCACTAGCCCAGACGTCCACAGATACGCAGTATTTT. Protein product: CASSEALAQTSTDTQYF.